This record covers a single T cell receptor beta chain. Its antigen is unidentified. PCR amplification relied on 60 Vbeta primers (plus 13 Jbeta primers). In the authors' workflow: Roughly 83 million unique TCR beta chains, about 11 million of them shared, were counted by a later analysis. The method was immunoSEQ multiplex PCR; TCRdb's version includes in-frame clones alone and lacks a portion of them. That table supplies the V and J calls and clone size; D and trimming were determined from the DNA. The sample has 150,000 or so clones; roughly 74% are singletons. The ends lost 6 bases at V and 1 base at J; junction bases unmatched: 12. The CDR3 has 17 residues. This specimen belongs to a study of cytomegalovirus exposure and HLA in healthy donors. Study results and limitations: Versus the approximately 720-donor mean, an Asian-associated ancestry cluster reportedly showed fewer N-insertions in a later analysis. A classifier reportedly called cytomegalovirus status with high sensitivity and specificity. A few CMV-associated chains proved CMV antigen-specific in vitro.

The specimen sequenced was PBMCs. This chain links TRBV6-7 with TRBJ1-2; 9 bases fit TRBD1. TRBV6-7 counts as an open reading frame of uncertain function. This receptor was identified in a man aged 18 to 30 in good health and CMV-seronegative. The CDR3 DNA reads TGTGCCAGCAGCCTAAGGTGGGACAGGGCGATTAACTATGGCTACACCTTC. It encodes CASSLRWDRAINYGYTF.